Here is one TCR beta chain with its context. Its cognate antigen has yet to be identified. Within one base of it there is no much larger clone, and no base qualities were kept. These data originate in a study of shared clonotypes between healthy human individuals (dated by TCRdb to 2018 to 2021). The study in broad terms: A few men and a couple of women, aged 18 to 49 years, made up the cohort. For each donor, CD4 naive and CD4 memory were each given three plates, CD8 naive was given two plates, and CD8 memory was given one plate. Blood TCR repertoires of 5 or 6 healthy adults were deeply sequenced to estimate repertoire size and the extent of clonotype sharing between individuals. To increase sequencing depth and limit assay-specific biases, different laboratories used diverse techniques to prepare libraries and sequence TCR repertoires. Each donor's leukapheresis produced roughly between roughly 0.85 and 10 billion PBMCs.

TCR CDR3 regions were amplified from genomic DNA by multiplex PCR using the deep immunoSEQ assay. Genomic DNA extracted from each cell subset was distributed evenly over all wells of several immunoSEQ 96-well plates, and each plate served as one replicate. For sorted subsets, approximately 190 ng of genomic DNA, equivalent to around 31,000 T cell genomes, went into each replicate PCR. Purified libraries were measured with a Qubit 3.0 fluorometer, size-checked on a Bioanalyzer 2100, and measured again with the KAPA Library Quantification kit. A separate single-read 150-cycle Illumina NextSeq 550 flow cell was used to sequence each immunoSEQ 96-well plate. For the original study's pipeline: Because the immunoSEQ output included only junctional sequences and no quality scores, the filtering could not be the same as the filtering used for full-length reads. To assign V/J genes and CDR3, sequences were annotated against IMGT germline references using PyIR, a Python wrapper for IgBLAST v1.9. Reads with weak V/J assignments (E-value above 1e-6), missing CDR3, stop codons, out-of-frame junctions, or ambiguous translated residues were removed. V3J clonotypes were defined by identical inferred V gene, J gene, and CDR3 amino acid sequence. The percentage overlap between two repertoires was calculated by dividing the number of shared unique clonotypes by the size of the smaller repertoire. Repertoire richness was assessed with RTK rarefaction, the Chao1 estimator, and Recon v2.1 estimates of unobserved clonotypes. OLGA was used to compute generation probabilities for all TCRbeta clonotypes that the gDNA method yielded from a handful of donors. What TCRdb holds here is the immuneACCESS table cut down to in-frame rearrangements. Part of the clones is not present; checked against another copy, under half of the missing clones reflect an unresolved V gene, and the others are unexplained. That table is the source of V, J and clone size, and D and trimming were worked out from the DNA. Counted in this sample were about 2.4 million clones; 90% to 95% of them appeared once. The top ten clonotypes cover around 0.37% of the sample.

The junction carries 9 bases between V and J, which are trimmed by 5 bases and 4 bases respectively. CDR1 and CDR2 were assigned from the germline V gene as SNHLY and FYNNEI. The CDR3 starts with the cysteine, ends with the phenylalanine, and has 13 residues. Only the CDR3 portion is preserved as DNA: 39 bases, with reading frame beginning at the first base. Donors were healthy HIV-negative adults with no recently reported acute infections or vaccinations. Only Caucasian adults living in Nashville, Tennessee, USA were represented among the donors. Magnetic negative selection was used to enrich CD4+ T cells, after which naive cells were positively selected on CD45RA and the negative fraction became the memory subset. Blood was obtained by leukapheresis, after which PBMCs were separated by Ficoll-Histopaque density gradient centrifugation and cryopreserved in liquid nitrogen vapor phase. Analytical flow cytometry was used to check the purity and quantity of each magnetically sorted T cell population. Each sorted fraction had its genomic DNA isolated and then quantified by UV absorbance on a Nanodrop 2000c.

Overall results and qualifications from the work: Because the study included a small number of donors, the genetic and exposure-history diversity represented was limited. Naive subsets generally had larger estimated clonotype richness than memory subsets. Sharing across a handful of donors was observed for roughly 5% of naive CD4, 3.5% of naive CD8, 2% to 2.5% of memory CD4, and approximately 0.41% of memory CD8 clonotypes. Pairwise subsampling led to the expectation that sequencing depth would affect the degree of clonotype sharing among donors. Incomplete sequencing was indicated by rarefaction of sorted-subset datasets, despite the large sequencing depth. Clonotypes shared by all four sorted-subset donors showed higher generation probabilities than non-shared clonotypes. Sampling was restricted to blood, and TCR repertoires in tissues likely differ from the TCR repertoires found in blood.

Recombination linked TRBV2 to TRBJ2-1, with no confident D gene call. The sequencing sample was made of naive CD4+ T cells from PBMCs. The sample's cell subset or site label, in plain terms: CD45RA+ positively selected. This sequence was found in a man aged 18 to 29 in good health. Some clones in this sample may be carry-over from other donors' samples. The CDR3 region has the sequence CASSWEPYNEQFF. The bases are TGTGCCAGCAGTTGGGAACCTTACAATGAGCAGTTCTTC.